The source of this TCR beta chain is a study of regulatory T cells in long-lasting Graves disease. Time point here: newly diagnosed GD, antithyroid drugs for less than 3 months. RNA from PBMCs was the source of the TCR library. This clonotype was counted many times. Germline V gene sequence: CDR1 MDHEN, CDR2 SYDVKM. The CDR3 length is 12 residues. V was clipped by 8 bases and J by 5 bases, with 12 bases between them. Researchers made TCR beta libraries by using iRepertoire HTBI primers and running Arm-PCR on CDR3 regions. TCRdb analysed the multiplex PCR reads with MiXCR anew, one entry per CDR3 protein. The profile shows about 200,000 distinct CDR3 sequences, roughly 20% of them singletons. This same sample was also taken into another study, of T cells in Graves' hyperthyroidism and ophthalmopathy. That report adds: The HTBI set primed first-round TCR CDR3 RT-PCR.

The gene calls are TRBV28 and TRBJ1-1; a possible D gene is TRBD1 (5 bases). Here the sequenced sample was peripheral blood mononuclear cells (PBMCs), taken at new diagnosis, from a patient treated with antithyroid drugs. The TCR sequence derives from a woman in her thirties with Graves disease. The CDR3 DNA follows: TGTGCCAGCCTTCCGGGGGGTACTGAAGCTTTCTTT. This encodes CASLPGGTEAFF.